This T cell receptor beta chain was captured by sequencing in a study of blood T cell repertoires in COVID-19. The wider study: COVID-19 samples collected from the United States, Italy and Spain covered acute and convalescent phases. T cells, B-cell-depleted T cells, or PBMCs provided the cDNA or gDNA that served as material.

Per the study methods: Reference gene primers were amplified, and this amplification served to estimate nucleated cell counts. The method was immunoSEQ multiplex PCR; TCRdb's version includes in-frame clones alone and lacks a portion of them. That table gives V, J and clone size, and the DNA gave D and trimming. There are 60,000 to 65,000 clones in the sample; around 90% occur only once, and around 3.5% lies in the top ten. The V end lost 3 bases, the J end lost 5 bases, and 4 bases lay between the germline ends. CDR1 KGHSH and CDR2 LQKENI come from the germline V gene. This CDR3 has 11 amino acids. The chain combines TRBV18 with TRBJ1-1, with unresolved D. Sequenced input: peripheral blood. The source is a man between 50 and 59 years old with active COVID-19. The CDR3 region is CASSPQTEAFF. The CDR3 nucleotides are TGTGCCAGCTCACCCCAGACTGAAGCTTTCTTT.